This T cell receptor beta chain was identified in a study of patients and donors after allogeneic stem cell transplantation. TCRdb re-called the RT-PCR reads with MiXCR, one entry per CDR3 protein. The repertoire has about 960,000 distinct CDR3 sequences, approximately 18% of them found once; the top ten carry 6%. This clonotype appeared a few times. The J segment lost 3 bases and the V segment lost 0 bases, leaving 6 bases of the junction unmatched. Germline V gene sequence: CDR1 SGHRS, CDR2 YFSETQ. CDR3 size: 16 residues. The V gene is TRBV5-1, the J gene TRBJ2-7, with 10 bases matching TRBD2. This receptor was identified in a human donor who was either an allogeneic HSCT recipient or a stem cell or donor lymphocyte infusion donor (not recorded which). It is not recorded whose cells these are; they may come from a transplant donor. The sample was blood, either unsorted or a sorted T cell fraction (not recorded which). Written as DNA, the CDR3 is TGCGCCAGCAGCTTGGCTAGCGGGAGTGTCATCTACGAGCAGTACTTC. It encodes CASSLASGSVIYEQYF. Together with reference TRBV5-1 and TRBJ2-7, the CDR3 gives the full variable domain: KAGVTQTPRYLIKTRGQQVTLSCSPISGHRSVSWYQQTPGQGLQFLFEYFSETQRNKGNFPGRFSGRQFSNSRSEMNVSTLELGDSALYLCASSLASGSVIYEQYFGPGTRLTVT.